The 5 T cell receptor beta chains below all came from one sample that was sequenced in a study of CD8+CD57+ T cells in acquired aplastic anemia. Sequencing was done on patients that had shown CD8+CD57+ cell expansion by flow cytometry. The template used for profiling TCR beta VDJ and CDR3 was genomic DNA. TCRdb ran MiXCR on the reads and lists one entry per CDR3 protein. The sample contains around 500,000 distinct CDR3 sequences, around 30% of which appear only once. Specimen: sorted CD4+, CD8+, or CD8+CD57+ T cells (not recorded which) from PBMCs. The receptors stem from a human donor with aplastic anemia.

The chain carries TRBV7-2 and TRBJ1-1; D may be TRBD1 (6 bases). V dropped 6 bases and J dropped 8 bases, with 13 bases sitting between them. There are 12 residues in the CDR3. CDR1 SGHTA and CDR2 FQGNSA come from the germline V gene. The CDR3 bases are TGTGCCAGCAGAGCCCCCGGGACAGAAGCTTTCTTT. It specifies CASRAPGTEAFF.

The CDR3 is CASSPRRTGTVNQPQHF. CDR3 DNA sequence: TGTGCCAGCAGCCCACGGCGGACAGGGACGGTCAATCAGCCCCAGCATTTT. J is TRBJ1-5 and V is TRBV25-1, with 8 bases aligning to TRBD1. Germline V CDR1 and CDR2: MGHDK, SYGVNS. The CDR3 extends over 17 amino acids. V was pared by 6 bases and J by 3 bases, with 13 bases of the junction left unmatched. The whole variable domain, remainder taken from reference TRBV25-1 and TRBJ1-5, is EADIYQTPRYLVIGTGKKITLECSQTMGHDKMYWYQQDPGMELHLIHYSYGVNSTEKGDLSSESTVSRIRTEHFPLTLESARPSHTSQYLCASSPRRTGTVNQPQHFGDGTRLSIL.

This clonotype was observed a few times. The gene calls are TRBV5-6 and TRBJ1-1; D is uncertain. Germline CDR1 reads SGHDT; CDR2 reads YYEEEE. V was pared by 5 bases and J by 0 bases, with 8 bases between. The CDR3 has 13 residues. The chain's CDR3 is CASSWALNTEAFF. The CDR3 nucleotides are TGTGCCAGCAGTTGGGCCTTGAACACTGAAGCTTTCTTT. The entire variable domain, with the rest obtained from reference TRBV5-6 and TRBJ1-1, is as follows: DAGVTQSPTHLIKTRGQQVTLRCSPKSGHDTVSWYQQALGQGPQFIFQYYEEEERQRGNFPDRFSGHQFPNYSSELNVNALLLGDSALYLCASSWALNTEAFFGQGTRLTVV.

This clonotype was detected only a few times. V gene TRBV6-1 combines with J gene TRBJ1-4, with a tentative D call TRBD1 (6 bases). Germline-derived CDR1 and CDR2 are MNHNS and SASEGT. CDR3 size: 13 residues. Trimming removed 6 bases from V and 5 bases from J, with 10 bases in between. CDR3 loop: CASRGHPNEKLFF. The DNA of the CDR3 is TGTGCCAGCAGGGGACACCCGAATGAAAAACTGTTTTTT.

This clonotype was detected a few times. The rearrangement joins TRBV14 to TRBJ2-1; D is unresolved. Deletions cut 4 bases from V and 8 bases from J, with 21 bases between. Germline-derived CDR1 and CDR2 are SGHDN and FVKESK. The CDR3 is 16 residues long. The CDR3 DNA follows: TGTGCCAGCAGCCCTTCACTATTGTCCCTATCATATGAGCAGTTCTTC. Translating gives CASSPSLLSLSYEQFF.